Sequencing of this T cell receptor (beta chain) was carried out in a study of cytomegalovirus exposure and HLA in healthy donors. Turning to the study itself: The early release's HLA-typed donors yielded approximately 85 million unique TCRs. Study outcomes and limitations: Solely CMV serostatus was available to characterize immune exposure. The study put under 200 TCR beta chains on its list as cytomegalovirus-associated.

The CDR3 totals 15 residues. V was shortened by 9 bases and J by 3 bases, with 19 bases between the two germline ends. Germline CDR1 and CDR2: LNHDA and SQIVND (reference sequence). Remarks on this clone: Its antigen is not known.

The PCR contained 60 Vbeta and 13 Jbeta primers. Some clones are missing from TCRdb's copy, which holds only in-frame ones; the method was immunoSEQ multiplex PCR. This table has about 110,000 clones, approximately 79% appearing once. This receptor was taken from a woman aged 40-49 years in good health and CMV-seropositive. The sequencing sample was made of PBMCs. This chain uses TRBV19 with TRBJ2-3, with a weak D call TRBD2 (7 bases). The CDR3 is CASTPFGGPTDTQYF. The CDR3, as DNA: TGTGCCAGCACTCCTTTCGGGGGGCCAACAGATACGCAGTATTTT.